The 9 T cell receptor beta chains below were found in one sample sequenced in a study of CD8 T cells in acute hepatitis C reinfection. The time point denotes: naive CD8 control sorted from an acute-time-point sample. The method was immunoSEQ multiplex PCR; TCRdb's version includes in-frame clones alone and lacks a portion of them. Altogether fewer than 40,000 clones are present, 70% to 90% being singletons, with the ten largest covering roughly 11%. The material sequenced was naive CD8+ T cells from PBMCs. The receptors stem from a woman in her late teens or twenties who spontaneously cleared hepatitis C infection.

The chain carries TRBV7-6 and TRBJ2-1, with D tentatively TRBD2 (6 bases). V was pared by 6 bases and J by 6 bases, with 24 bases between. The CDR3 totals 17 residues. CDR1 SGHVS and CDR2 FNYEAQ come from the germline V gene. The CDR3 protein is CASSRPLAGNGANEQFF. CDR3 DNA: TGTGCCAGCAGTCGCCCACTAGCTGGCAATGGAGCCAATGAGCAGTTCTTC.

The chain is built from TRBV6-6 and TRBJ1-1; D may be TRBD1 (6 bases). Between the trimmed V and J ends, which lost 6 bases and 4 bases, there was a span of 12 bases. The germline CDR1 and CDR2 sequences are MNHNY and SVGAGI (reference sequence). There are 13 residues in the CDR3. CDR3 protein: CASRTSGVTEAFF. CDR3 in DNA: TGTGCCAGCAGGACATCAGGGGTCACTGAAGCTTTCTTT.

The chain links TRBV10-3 to TRBJ2-7; 7 bases agree with TRBD1. The CDR3 has 16 amino acids. Trimming removed 2 bases from V and 4 bases from J; junction bases left unmatched: 11. CDR1 and CDR2 from the germline V gene are ENHRY and SYGVKD. CDR3 nucleotides: TGTGCCATCAGTGAGCCCATCTTGACAGGGAAGTACGAGCAGTACTTC. It yields the protein CAISEPILTGKYEQYF.

This clone was observed a handful of times. The V and J genes are TRBV7-8 and TRBJ1-5; perhaps TRBD1 as D (5 bases). The germline V gene has CDR1 SGHVS and CDR2 FQNEAQ. V gave up 3 bases and J gave up 2 bases, with 8 bases separating them. The CDR3 has 14 amino acids. CDR3 protein: CASSFVGGNQPQHF. CDR3 coding DNA: TGTGCCAGCAGCTTCGTAGGGGGCAATCAGCCCCAGCATTTT.

The chain has TRBV9 and TRBJ2-1, with D perhaps given as TRBD1 or TRBD2 (5 bases each). The germline V gene has CDR1 SGDLS and CDR2 YYNGEE. The CDR3 is 16 amino acids. V lost 0 bases, J lost 4 bases, and 14 bases lay in between. The CDR3 DNA sequence: TGTGCCAGCAGCGTAGGTCAGGGTGGGGGATACAATGAGCAGTTCTTC. Its protein is CASSVGQGGGYNEQFF.

CDR3: CASSSQGNQPQHF. CDR3 bases: TGTGCCAGCAGTAGTCAGGGGAATCAGCCCCAGCATTTT. The gene calls are TRBV25-1 and TRBJ1-5; the D gene is possibly TRBD1 (6 bases). The CDR3 totals 13 residues. The V end lost 5 bases, the J end lost 4 bases, and 9 bases lay between the germline ends. The germline CDR1 and CDR2 sequences are MGHDK and SYGVNS.

The rearrangement links TRBV27 to TRBJ1-2; 7 nucleotides align to TRBD1. The V gene's germline CDR1 is MNHEY and CDR2 SMNVEV (reference sequence). After removal of 1 base from V and 0 bases from J, the junction contained 11 bases not matched to a gene. The CDR3 covers 18 residues. CDR3 coding DNA: TGTGCCAGCAGTTTATATGGACTCCGGGACAGCCCTAACTATGGCTACACCTTC. Protein product: CASSLYGLRDSPNYGYTF.

The chain carries TRBV5-6 and TRBJ2-7; 7 nucleotides line up with TRBD1. With 0 bases clipped from V and 7 bases from J, the junction kept 1 base outside the gene matches. This CDR3 is 12 amino acids long. Germline-derived CDR1 and CDR2 are SGHDT and YYEEEE. The CDR3 DNA reads as TGTGCCAGCAGCTTGGGACAGGGAGAGCAGTACTTC. It translates to CASSLGQGEQYF. Variable domain in full (rest from reference TRBV5-6 and TRBJ2-7): DAGVTQSPTHLIKTRGQQVTLRCSPKSGHDTVSWYQQALGQGPQFIFQYYEEEERQRGNFPDRFSGHQFPNYSSELNVNALLLGDSALYLCASSLGQGEQYFGPGTRLTVT.

This chain links TRBV7-9 with TRBJ2-7; 9 nucleotides match TRBD2. Trimming at V came to 5 bases and at J to 4 bases, leaving 3 bases not matched to a gene. Germline-derived CDR1 and CDR2 are SEHNR and FQNEAQ (reference sequence). The CDR3 runs 13 residues. The CDR3 nucleotides are TGTGCCAGCAGCCAAAGCGGGAGGTACGAGCAGTACTTC. Its protein is CASSQSGRYEQYF. Filled out from reference TRBV7-9 and TRBJ2-7, the complete variable domain reads DTGVSQNPRHKITKRGQNVTFRCDPISEHNRLYWYRQTLGQGPEFLTYFQNEAQLEKSRLLSDRFSAERPKGSFSTLEIQRTEQGDSAMYLCASSQSGRYEQYFGPGTRLTVT.